This paragraph covers one T cell receptor beta chain sequence. What it recognizes is unknown. Sequencing was performed with immunoSEQ multiplex PCR; in TCRdb, only in-frame clones are kept and a portion is missing. The data contain fewer than 200,000 clones, 91% of them singletons. Some second doses came at about 4 weeks and others at about 12 weeks; these were pooled. This sample is part of a study of T cell responses to AZD1222 COVID-19 vaccine. Notes on the study in general: Repertoire sampling happened only post peak T cell response. Two AZD1222 administrations were followed by greater Spike-specific TCR breadth and depth.

The TCR comes from an adult who received the AZD1222 COVID-19 vaccine. This material consisted of peripheral blood, taken 28 days after the second AZD1222 dose.

CDR3 sequence reads: CASSPLIKGLGYGYTF. As DNA, the CDR3 is TGTGCCAGCAGCCCCCTCATAAAGGGCCTCGGCTATGGCTACACCTTC. The chain employs TRBV5-4 and TRBJ1-2; D unclear. Germline V CDR1 and CDR2: SGHNT, YYREEE (reference sequence). V was shortened by 4 bases and J by 4 bases, with 20 bases between the two germline ends. The CDR3 covers 16 residues.